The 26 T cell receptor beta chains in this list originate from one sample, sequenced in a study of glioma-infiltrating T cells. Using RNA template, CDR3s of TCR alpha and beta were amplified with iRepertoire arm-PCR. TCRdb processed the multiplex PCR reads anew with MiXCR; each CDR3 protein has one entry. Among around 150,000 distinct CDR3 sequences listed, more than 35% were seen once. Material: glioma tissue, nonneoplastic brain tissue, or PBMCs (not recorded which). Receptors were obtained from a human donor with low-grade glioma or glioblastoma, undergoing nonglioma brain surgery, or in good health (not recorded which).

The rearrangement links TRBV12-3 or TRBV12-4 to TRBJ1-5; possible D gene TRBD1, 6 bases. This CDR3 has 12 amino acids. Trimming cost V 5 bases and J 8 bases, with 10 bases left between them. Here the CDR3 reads CASSGTIKPQHF. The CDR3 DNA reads TGTGCCAGCAGTGGGACAATAAAGCCCCAGCATTTT.

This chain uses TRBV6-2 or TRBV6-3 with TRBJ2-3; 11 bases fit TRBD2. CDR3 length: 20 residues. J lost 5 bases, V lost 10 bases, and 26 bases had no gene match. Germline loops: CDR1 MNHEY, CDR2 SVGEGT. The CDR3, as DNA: TGTGCCATCAGGCCATCCCGTGGGCTAGCGGGGGGAAGTTCGATAGATACGCAGTATTTT. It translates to CAIRPSRGLAGGSSIDTQYF.

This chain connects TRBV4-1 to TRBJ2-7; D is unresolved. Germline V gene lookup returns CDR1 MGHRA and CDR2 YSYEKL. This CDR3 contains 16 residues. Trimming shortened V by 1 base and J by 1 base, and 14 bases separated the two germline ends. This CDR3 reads CASSQVGARRSYEQYF. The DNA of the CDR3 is TGCGCCAGCAGCCAAGTCGGTGCTAGACGGTCCTACGAGCAGTACTTC.

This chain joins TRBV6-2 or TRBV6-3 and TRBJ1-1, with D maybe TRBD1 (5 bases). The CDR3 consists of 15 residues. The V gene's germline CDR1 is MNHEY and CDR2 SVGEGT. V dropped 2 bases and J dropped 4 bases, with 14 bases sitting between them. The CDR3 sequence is CASSYQGGTSTEAFF. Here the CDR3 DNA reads TGTGCCAGCAGTTACCAGGGTGGGACTAGCACTGAAGCTTTCTTT.

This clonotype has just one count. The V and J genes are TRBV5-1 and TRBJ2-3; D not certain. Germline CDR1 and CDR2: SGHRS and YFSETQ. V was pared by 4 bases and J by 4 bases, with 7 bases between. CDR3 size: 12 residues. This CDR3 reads CASSVLADTQYF. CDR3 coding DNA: TGCGCCAGCAGCGTACTGGCAGATACGCAGTATTTT.

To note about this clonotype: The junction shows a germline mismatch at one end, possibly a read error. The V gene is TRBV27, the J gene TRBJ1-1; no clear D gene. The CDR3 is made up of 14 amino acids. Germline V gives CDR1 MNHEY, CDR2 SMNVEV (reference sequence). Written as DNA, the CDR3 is TGTGCCAGCAGTTTAGAAGGAGAGAACACTGAAGCTTCCTTT. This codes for CASSLEGENTEASF.

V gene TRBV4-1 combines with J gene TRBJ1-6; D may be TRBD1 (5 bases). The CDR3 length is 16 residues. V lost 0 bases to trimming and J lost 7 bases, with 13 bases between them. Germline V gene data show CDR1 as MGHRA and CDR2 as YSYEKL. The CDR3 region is CASSQEAAGRNSPLHF. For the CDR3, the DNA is TGCGCCAGCAGCCAAGAAGCGGCAGGGCGCAATTCACCCCTCCACTTT.

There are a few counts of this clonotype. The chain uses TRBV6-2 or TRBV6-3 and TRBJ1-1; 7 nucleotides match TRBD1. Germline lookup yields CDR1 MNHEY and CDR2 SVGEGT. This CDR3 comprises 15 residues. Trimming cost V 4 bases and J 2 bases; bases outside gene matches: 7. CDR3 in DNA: TGTGCCAGCAGTTCCGCCGACAGGGATAACACTGAAGCTTTCTTT. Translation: CASSSADRDNTEAFF.

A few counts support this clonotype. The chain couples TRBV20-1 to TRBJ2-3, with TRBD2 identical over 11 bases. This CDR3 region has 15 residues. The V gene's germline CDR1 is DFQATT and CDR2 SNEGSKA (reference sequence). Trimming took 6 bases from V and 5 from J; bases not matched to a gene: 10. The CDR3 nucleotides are TGCAGTGCCCCACTAGCGGGGGTATTAGAAGATACGCAGTATTTT. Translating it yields CSAPLAGVLEDTQYF.

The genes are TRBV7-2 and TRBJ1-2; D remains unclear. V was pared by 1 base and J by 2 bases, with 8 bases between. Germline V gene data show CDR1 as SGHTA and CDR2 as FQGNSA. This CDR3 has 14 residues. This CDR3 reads CASSLGAENYGYTF. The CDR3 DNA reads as TGTGCCAGCAGCTTAGGGGCAGAGAACTATGGCTACACCTTC.

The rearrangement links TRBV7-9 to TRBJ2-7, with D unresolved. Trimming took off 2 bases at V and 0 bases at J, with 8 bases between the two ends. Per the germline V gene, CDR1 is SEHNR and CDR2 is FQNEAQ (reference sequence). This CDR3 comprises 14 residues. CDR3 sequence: CASSLSSYSYEQYF. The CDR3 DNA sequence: TGTGCCAGCAGCTTATCTTCCTACTCCTACGAGCAGTACTTC.

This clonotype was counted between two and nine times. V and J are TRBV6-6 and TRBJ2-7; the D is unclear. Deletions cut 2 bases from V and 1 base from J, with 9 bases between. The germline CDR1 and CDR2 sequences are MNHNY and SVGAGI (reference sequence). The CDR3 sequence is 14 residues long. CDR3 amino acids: CASSYTWASYEQYF. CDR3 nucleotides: TGTGCCAGCAGTTACACTTGGGCTTCCTACGAGCAGTACTTC.

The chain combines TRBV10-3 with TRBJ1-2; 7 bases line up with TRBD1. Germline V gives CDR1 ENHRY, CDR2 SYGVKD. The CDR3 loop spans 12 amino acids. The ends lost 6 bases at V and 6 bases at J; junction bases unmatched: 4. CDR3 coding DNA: TGTGCCATCAGCCAGGGGGAGAATGGCTACACCTTC. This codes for CAISQGENGYTF.

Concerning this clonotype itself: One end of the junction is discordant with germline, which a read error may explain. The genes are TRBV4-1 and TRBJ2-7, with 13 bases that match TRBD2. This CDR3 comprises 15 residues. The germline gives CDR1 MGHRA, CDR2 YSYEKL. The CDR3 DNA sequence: TGCGACAGCAGCCAAGATGGACTAGCGGGAGTCGAGCAGTACTTC. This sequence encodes CDSSQDGLAGVEQYF.

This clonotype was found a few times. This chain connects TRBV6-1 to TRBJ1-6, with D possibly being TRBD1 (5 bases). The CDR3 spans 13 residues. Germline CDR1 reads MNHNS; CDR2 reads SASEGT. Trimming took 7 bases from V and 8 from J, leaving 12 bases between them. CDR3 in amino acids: CASTSGQDSPLHF. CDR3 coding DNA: TGTGCCAGCACGTCAGGGCAAGATTCACCCCTCCACTTT.

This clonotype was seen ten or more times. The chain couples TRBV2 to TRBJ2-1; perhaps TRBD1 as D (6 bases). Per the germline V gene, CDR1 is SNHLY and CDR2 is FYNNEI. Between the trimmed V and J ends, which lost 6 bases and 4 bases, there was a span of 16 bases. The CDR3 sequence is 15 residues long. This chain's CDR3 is CASRRTGLGYNEQFF. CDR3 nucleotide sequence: TGTGCCAGCAGGCGCACAGGGTTAGGGTACAATGAGCAGTTCTTC.

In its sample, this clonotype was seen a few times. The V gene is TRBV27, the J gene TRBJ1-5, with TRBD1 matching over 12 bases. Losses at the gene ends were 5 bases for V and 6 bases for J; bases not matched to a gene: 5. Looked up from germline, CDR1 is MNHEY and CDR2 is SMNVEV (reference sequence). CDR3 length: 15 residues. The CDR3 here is CASSLGQGAGQPQHF. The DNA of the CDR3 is TGTGCCAGCAGTCTGGGACAGGGGGCCGGTCAGCCCCAGCATTTT.

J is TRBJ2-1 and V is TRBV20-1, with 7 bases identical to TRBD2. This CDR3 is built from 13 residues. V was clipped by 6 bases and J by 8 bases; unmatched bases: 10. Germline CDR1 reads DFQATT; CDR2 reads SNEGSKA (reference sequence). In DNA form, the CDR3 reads TGCAGTGCCCCATGGGGGGGGGAGGATGAGCAGTTCTTC. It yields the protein CSAPWGGEDEQFF.

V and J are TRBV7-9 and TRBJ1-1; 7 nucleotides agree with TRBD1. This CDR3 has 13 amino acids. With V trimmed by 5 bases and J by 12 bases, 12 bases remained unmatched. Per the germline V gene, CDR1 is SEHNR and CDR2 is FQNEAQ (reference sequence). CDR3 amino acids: CASSRTTGHRTFF. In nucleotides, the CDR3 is TGTGCCAGCAGCCGAACGACAGGGCATAGAACTTTCTTT.

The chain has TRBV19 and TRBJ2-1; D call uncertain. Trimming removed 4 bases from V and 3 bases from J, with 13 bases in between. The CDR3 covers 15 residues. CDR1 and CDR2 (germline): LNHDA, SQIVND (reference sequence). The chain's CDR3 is CASSNPRSGYNEQFF. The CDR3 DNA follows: TGTGCCAGTAGTAACCCGCGGTCCGGCTACAATGAGCAGTTCTTC. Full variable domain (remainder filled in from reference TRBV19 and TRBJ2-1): DGGITQSPKYLFRKEGQNVTLSCEQNLNHDAMYWYRQDPGQGLRLIYYSQIVNDFQKGDIAEGYSVSREKKESFPLTVTSAQKNPTAFYLCASSNPRSGYNEQFFGPGTRLTVL.

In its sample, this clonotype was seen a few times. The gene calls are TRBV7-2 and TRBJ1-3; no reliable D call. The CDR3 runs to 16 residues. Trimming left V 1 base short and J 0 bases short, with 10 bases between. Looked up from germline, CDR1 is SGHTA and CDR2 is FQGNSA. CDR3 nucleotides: TGTGCCAGCAGCTTAGTAGGAAGGAACTCTGGAAACACCATATATTTT. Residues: CASSLVGRNSGNTIYF.

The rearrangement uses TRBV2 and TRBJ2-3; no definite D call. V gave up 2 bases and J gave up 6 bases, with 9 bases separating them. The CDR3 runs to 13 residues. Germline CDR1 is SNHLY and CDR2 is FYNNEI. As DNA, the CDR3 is TGTGCCAGCAGTGAAATTCGATGGGATACGCAGTATTTT. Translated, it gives CASSEIRWDTQYF.

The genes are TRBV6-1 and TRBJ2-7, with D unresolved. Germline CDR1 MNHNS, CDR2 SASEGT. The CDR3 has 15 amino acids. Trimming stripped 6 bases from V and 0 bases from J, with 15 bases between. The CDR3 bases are TGTGCCAGCAGCAGATTCTATTATAGCTCCTACGAGCAGTACTTC. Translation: CASSRFYYSSYEQYF.

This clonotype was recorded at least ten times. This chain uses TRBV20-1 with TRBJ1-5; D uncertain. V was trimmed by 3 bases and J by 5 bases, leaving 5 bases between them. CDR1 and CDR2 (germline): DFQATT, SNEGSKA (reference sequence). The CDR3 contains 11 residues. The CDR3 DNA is TGCAGTGCTAGGGGAGATCAGCCCCAGCATTTT. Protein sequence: CSARGDQPQHF.

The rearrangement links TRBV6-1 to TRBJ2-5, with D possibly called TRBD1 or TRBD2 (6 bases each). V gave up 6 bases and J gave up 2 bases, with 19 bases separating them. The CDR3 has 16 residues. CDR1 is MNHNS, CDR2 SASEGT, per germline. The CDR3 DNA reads TGTGCCAGCAGGGGGACACGAGGGCGGGGACAAGAGACCCAGTACTTC. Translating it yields CASRGTRGRGQETQYF.

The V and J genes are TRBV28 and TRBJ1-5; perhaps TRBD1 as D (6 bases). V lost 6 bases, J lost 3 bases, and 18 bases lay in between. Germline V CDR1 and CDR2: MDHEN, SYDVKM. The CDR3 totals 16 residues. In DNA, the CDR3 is TGTGCCAGCAGCCCTCCGGGGGGCAGCATCAATCAGCCCCAGCATTTT. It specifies CASSPPGGSINQPQHF. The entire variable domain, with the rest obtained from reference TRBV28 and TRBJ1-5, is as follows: DVKVTQSSRYLVKRTGEKVFLECVQDMDHENMFWYRQDPGLGLRLIYFSYDVKMKEKGDIPEGYSVSREKKERFSLILESASTNQTSMYLCASSPPGGSINQPQHFGDGTRLSIL.